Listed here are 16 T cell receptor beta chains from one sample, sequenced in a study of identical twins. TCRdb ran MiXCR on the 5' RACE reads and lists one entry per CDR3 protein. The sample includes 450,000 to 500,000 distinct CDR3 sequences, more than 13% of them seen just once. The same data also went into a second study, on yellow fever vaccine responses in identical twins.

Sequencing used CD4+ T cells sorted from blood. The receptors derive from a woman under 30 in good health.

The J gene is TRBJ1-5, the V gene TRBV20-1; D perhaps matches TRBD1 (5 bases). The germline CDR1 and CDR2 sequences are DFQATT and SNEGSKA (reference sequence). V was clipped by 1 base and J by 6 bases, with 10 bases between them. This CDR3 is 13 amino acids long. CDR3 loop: CSARGGMGQPQHF. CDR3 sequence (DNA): TGCAGTGCTAGAGGGGGGATGGGTCAGCCCCAGCATTTT.

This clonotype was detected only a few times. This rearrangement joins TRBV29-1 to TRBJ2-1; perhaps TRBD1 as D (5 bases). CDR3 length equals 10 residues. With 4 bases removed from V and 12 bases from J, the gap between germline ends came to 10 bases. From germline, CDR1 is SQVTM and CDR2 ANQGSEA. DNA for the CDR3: TGCAGCGTTGGTCAGGACACGCAGTTCTTC. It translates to CSVGQDTQFF.

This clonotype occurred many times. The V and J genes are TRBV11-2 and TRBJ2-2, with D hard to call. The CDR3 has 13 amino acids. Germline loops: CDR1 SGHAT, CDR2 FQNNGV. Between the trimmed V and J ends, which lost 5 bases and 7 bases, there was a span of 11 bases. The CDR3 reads CASSVAGIGELFF. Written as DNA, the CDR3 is TGTGCCAGCAGCGTTGCCGGCATCGGGGAGCTGTTTTTT.

The DNA for the CDR3 is TGCAGTGCTAGCGTAGACAGGTACAATCAGCCCCAGCATTTT. This translates into CSASVDRYNQPQHF. The chain recombines TRBV20-1 with TRBJ1-5; maybe TRBD1 (6 bases). The CDR3 consists of 14 residues. The V end was cut by 3 bases, the J end by 3 bases, with 12 bases between. The germline V gene encodes CDR1 DFQATT and CDR2 SNEGSKA (reference sequence).

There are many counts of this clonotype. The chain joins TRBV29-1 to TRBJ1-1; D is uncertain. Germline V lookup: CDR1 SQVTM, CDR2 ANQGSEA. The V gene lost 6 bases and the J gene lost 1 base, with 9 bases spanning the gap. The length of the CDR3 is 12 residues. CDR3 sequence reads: CSVTPGNTEAFF. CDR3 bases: TGCAGCGTAACCCCCGGGAACACTGAAGCTTTCTTT.

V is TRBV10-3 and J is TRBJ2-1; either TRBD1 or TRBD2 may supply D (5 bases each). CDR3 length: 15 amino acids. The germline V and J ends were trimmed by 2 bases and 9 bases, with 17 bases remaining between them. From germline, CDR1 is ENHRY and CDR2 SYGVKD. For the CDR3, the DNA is TGTGCCATCAGTGAGCTTCGACAAGGGGACGGTGAGCAGTTCTTC. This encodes CAISELRQGDGEQFF.

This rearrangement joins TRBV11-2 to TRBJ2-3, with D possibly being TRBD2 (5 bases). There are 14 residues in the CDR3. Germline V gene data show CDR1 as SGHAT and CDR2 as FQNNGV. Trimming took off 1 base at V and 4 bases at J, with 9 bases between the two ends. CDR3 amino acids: CASSLGLAPDTQYF. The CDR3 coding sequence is TGTGCCAGCAGCTTAGGGCTAGCCCCAGATACGCAGTATTTT.

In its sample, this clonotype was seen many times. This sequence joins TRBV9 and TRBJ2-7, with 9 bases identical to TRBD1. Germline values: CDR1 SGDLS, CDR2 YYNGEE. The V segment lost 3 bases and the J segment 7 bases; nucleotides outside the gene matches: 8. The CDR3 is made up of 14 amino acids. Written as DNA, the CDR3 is TGTGCCAGCAGCGCCGGGACAGGGCTACGGGAGCAGTACTTC. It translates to CASSAGTGLREQYF.

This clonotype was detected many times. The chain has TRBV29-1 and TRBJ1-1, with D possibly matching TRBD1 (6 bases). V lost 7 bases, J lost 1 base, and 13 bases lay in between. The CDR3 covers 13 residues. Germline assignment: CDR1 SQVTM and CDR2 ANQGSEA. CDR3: CSGAGTQNTEAFF. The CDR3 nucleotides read TGCAGCGGGGCCGGGACACAGAACACTGAAGCTTTCTTT.

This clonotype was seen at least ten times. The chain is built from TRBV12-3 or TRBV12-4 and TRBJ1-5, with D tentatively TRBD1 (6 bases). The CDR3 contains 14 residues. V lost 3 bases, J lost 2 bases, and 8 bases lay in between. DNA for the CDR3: TGTGCCAGCAGTTTTCGACAGGGCAATCAGCCCCAGCATTTT. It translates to CASSFRQGNQPQHF.

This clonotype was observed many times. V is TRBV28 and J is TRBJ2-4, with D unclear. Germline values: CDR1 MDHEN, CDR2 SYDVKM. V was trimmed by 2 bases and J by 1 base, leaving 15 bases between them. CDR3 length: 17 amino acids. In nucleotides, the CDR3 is TGTGCCAGCAGTTTAGGCCGGAACTTGGGGGCCAAAAACATTCAGTACTTC. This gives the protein CASSLGRNLGAKNIQYF. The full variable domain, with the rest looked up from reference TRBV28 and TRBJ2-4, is DVKVTQSSRYLVKRTGEKVFLECVQDMDHENMFWYRQDPGLGLRLIYFSYDVKMKEKGDIPEGYSVSREKKERFSLILESASTNQTSMYLCASSLGRNLGAKNIQYFGAGTRLSVL.

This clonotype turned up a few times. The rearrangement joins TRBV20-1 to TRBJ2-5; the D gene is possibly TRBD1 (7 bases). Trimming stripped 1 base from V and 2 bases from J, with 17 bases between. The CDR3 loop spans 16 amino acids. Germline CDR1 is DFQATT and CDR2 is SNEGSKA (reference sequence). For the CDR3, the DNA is TGCAGTGCTAGAGGGGGGGCTCAGGGGGAACAAGAGACCCAGTACTTC. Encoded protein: CSARGGAQGEQETQYF.

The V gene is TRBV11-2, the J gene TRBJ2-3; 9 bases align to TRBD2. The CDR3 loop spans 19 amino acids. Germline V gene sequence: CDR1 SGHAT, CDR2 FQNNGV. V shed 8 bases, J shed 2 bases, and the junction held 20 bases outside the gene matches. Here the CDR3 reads CASCLGAGLAGGITDTQYF. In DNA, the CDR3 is TGTGCCAGCTGTTTAGGGGCCGGATTGGCGGGGGGGATCACAGATACGCAGTATTTT.

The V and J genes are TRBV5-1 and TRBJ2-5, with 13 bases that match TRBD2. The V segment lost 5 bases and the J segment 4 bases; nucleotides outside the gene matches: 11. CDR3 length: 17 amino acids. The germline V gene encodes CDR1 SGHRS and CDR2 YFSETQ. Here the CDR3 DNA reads TGCGCCAGCAGAGAGGGACTAGCGGGGACTCTGGGAGAGACCCAGTACTTC. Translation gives CASREGLAGTLGETQYF.

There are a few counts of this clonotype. The CDR3 DNA reads TGTGCCAGCAGCCAAGATCGCGAAGTCTACACCTTC. Its translation is CASSQDREVYTF. The chain carries TRBV3-1 and TRBJ1-2; D is unresolved. CDR1 is LGHDT and CDR2 is YNNKEL in the germline V gene (reference sequence). Trimming left V 0 bases short and J 10 bases short, with 9 bases between. The CDR3 totals 12 residues.

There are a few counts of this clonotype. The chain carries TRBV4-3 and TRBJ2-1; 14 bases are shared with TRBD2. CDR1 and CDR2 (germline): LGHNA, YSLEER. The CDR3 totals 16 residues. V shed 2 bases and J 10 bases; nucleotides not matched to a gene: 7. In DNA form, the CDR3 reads TGCGCCAGCAGCCAAAAGGGACTAGCGGGAGTGGGCGAGCAGTTCTTC. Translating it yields CASSQKGLAGVGEQFF.